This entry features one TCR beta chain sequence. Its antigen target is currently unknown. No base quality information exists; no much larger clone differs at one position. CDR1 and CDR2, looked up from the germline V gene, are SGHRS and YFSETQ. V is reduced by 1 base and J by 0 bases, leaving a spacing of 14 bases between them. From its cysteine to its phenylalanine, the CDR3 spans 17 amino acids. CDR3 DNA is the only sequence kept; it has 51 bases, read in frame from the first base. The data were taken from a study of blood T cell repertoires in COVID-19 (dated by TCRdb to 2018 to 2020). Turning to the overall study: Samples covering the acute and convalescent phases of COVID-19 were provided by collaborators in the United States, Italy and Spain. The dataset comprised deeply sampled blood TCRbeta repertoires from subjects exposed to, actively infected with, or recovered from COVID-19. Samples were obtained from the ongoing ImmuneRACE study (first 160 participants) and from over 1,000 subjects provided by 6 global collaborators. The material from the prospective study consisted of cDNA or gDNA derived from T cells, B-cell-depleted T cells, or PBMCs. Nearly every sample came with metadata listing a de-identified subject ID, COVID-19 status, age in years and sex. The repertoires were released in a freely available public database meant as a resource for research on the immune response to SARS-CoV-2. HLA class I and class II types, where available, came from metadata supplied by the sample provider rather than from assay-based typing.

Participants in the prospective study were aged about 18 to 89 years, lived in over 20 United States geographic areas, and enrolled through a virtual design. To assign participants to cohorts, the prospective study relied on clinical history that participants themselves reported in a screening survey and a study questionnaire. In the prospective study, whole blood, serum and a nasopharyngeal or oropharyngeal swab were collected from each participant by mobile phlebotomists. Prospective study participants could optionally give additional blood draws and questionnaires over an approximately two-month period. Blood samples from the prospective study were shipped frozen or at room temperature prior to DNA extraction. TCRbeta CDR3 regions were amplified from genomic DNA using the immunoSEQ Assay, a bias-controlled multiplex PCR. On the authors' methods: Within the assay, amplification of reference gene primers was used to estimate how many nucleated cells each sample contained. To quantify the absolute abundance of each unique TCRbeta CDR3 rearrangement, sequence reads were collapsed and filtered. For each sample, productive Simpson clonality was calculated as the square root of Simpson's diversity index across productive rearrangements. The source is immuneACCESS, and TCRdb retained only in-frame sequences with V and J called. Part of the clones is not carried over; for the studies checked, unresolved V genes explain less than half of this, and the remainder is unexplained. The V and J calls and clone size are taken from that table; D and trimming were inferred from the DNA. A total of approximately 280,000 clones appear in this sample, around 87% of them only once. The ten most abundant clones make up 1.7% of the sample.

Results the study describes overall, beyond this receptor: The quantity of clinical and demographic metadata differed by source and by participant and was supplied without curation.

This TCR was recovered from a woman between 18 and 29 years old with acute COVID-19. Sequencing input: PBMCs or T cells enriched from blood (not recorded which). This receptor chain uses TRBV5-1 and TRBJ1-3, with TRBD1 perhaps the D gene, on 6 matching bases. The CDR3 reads CASSLQTTGLSGNTIYF. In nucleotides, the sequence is TGCGCCAGCAGCTTGCAAACGACAGGCCTCTCTGGAAACACCATATATTTT.